This TCR beta chain was sequenced for a study of OX40 agonist ivuxolimab in advanced cancers. Study context: Across the patients, intravenous ivuxolimab was delivered every 2 weeks at 0.01 to 10 mg/kg. Whole-study results and caveats: More expanded clones were seen, on average, in CD8+ T cells than in CD4+. Within 6 weeks, CD4+ and CD8+ blood T cells expanded clonally at 0.1 to 3.0 mg/kg.

The cohort excluded patients with autoimmune disease history or systemic immunosuppression. Unmatched junction bases numbered 8, after V lost 6 bases and J lost 3 bases. Germline CDR1 MRHNA, CDR2 SNTAGT. This CDR3 contains 15 residues. Remarks on this clone: The antigen remains unidentified.

Here immunoSEQ multiplex PCR was the method, and the copy in TCRdb shows in-frame clones only, minus some. The profile shows tens of thousands of clones, around nine tenths of them singletons. This TCR came from an adult with an advanced solid tumor such as melanoma, head and neck, liver or kidney cancer. This sample comprised CD4+ or CD8+ T cells sorted from blood, obtained in a trial of the OX40 agonist ivuxolimab. The chain links TRBV6-4 to TRBJ1-1, with TRBD1 identical over 9 bases. The CDR3 DNA is TGTGCCAGCAGGAACACCAACAGGGGGCACACTGAAGCTTTCTTT. It yields the protein CASRNTNRGHTEAFF.